This TCR beta chain was sequenced in a study of blood T cell repertoires in COVID-19. Study as a whole: The analysed material was cDNA or gDNA that came from T cells, B-cell-depleted T cells, or PBMCs.

Germline lookup yields CDR1 LNHDA and CDR2 SQIVND (reference sequence). V lost 5 bases and J lost 4; bases outside the gene matches: 21. The CDR3 is made up of 19 amino acids. The assay was immunoSEQ multiplex PCR, and TCRdb's table has in-frame clones only and misses some. Of 300,000 to 350,000 clones in the sample, around 90% are singletons; the top ten hold roughly 7.3%. The genes are TRBV19 and TRBJ1-1, with TRBD1 matching over 8 bases. Material for sequencing was peripheral blood. This clonotype was sampled from a woman younger than 45 with COVID-19, enrolled during active disease. The CDR3 reads CASSPRTGTGLGRGTEAFF. CDR3 nucleotide sequence: TGTGCCAGTAGTCCCCGAACCGGGACAGGACTGGGTCGCGGCACTGAAGCTTTCTTT. Full variable domain (missing parts from reference TRBV19 and TRBJ1-1): DGGITQSPKYLFRKEGQNVTLSCEQNLNHDAMYWYRQDPGQGLRLIYYSQIVNDFQKGDIAEGYSVSREKKESFPLTVTSAQKNPTAFYLCASSPRTGTGLGRGTEAFFGQGTRLTVV.